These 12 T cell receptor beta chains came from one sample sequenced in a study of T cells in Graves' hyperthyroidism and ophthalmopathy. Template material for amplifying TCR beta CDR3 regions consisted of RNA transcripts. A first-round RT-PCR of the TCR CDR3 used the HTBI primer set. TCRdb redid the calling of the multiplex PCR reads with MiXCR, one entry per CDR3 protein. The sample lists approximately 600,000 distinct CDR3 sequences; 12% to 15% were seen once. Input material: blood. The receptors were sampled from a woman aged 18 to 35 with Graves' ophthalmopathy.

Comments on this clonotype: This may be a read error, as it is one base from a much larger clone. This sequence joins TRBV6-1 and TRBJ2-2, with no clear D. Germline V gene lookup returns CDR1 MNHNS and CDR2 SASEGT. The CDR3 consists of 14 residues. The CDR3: CVSSWSANTGELFF. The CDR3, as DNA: TGTGTCAGCAGCTGGAGTGCGAACACCGGGGAGCTGTTTTTT.

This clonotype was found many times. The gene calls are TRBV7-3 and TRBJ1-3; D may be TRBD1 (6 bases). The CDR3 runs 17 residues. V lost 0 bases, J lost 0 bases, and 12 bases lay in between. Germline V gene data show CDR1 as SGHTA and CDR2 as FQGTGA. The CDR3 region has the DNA TGTGCCAGCAGCTTAACGCCGGACAGCCTCTCTGGAAACACCATATATTTT. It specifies CASSLTPDSLSGNTIYF.

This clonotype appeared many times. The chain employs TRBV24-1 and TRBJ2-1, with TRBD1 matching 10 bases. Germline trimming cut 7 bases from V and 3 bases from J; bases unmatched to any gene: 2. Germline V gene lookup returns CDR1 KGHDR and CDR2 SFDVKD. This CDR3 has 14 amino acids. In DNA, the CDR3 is TGTGCCACCAGAGGGACAGGGGACTACAATGAGCAGTTCTTC. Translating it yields CATRGTGDYNEQFF.

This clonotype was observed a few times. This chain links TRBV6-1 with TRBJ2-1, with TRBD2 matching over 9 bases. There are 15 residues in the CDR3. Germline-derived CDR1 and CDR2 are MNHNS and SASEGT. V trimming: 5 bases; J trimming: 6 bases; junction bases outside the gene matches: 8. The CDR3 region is CASSTVAGAVNEQFF. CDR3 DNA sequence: TGTGCCAGCAGTACCGTAGCGGGAGCCGTCAATGAGCAGTTCTTC.

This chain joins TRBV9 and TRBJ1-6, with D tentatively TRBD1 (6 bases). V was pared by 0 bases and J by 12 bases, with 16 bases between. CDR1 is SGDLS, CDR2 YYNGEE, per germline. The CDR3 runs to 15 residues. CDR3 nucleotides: TGTGCCAGCAGCGTAGGCGGGGGCAGTTCCCTACCCCTCCACTTT. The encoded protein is CASSVGGGSSLPLHF.

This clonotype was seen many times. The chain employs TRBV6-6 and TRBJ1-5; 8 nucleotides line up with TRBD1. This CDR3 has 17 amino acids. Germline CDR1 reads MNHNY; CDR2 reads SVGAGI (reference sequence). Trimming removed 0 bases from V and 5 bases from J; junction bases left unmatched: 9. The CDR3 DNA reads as TGTGCCAGCAGTTACTCGGGGACCGGGACAGGACATCAGCCCCAGCATTTT. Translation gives CASSYSGTGTGHQPQHF.

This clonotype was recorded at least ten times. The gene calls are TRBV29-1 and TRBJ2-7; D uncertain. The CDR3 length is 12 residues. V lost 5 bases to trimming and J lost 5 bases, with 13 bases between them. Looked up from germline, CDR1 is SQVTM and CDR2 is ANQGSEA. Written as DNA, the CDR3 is TGCAGCGTTACAGAAATCGCGAACGAGCAGTACTTC. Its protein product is CSVTEIANEQYF.

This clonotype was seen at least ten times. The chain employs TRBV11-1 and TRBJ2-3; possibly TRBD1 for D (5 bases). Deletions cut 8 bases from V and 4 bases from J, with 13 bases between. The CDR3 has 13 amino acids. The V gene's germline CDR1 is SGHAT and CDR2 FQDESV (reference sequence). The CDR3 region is CASRAGSADTQYF. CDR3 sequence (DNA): TGTGCCAGCCGAGCAGGGTCAGCAGATACGCAGTATTTT.

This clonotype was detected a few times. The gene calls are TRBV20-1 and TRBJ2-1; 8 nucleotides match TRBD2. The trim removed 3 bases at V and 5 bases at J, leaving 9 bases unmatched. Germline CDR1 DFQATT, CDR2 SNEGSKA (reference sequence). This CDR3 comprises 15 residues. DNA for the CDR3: TGCAGTGCTAGGAATCCGGGACTAGGGGACAATGAGCAGTTCTTC. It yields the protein CSARNPGLGDNEQFF.

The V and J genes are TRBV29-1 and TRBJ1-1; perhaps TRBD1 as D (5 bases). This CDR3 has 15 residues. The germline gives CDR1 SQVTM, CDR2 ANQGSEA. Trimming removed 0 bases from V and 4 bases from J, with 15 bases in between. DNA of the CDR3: TGCAGCGTTGAAGATCGAGGCAGGGTAATCACTGAAGCTTTCTTT. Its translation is CSVEDRGRVITEAFF.

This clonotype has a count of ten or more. CDR3 in DNA: TGTGCCAGCACCCGCGGGACTAGCGGAAACAATGAGCAGTTCTTC. Translation: CASTRGTSGNNEQFF. The V and J genes are TRBV3-1 and TRBJ2-1; 11 bases agree with TRBD2. Looked up from germline, CDR1 is LGHDT and CDR2 is YNNKEL (reference sequence). CDR3 length: 15 residues. With V trimmed by 7 bases and J by 5 bases, 7 bases remained unmatched.

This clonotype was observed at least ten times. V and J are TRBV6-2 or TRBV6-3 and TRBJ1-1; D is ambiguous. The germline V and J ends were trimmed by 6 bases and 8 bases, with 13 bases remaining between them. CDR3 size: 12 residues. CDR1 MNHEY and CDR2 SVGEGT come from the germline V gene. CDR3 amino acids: CASSRPGLEAFF. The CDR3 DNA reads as TGTGCCAGCAGCCGCCCAGGACTAGAAGCTTTCTTT.